This record covers a single TCR beta chain. The antigen is undetermined. The protocol was immunoSEQ multiplex PCR, while the TCRdb copy is restricted to in-frame clones and leaves out a portion. The sample lists 40,000 to 45,000 clones; approximately 90% were seen once. This sample is part of a study of OX40 agonist ivuxolimab in advanced cancers. The wider study: Previous treatment with anti-PD-1, anti-PD-L1 or anti-CTLA-4 therapy was allowed; 35% to 50% had received some.

The CDR3 runs to 15 residues. The germline V gene encodes CDR1 GTSNPN and CDR2 SVGIG (reference sequence). V was pared by 3 bases and J by 2 bases, with 14 bases between. Study results and caveats: CD4+ and CD8+ T cells in blood underwent clonal expansion by week 6 at 0.1 to 3.0 mg/kg.

The TCR comes from an adult with an advanced solid tumor such as melanoma, head and neck, liver or kidney cancer. V and J are TRBV30 and TRBJ1-3; weak D call: TRBD1 (6 bases). The sequencing here drew on CD4+ or CD8+ T cells sorted from blood, taken in a trial of the OX40 agonist ivuxolimab. The CDR3 is CAWSYNEGAGNTIYF. The CDR3 DNA reads TGTGCCTGGAGCTACAACGAGGGGGCTGGAAACACCATATATTTT.